These 19 T cell receptor beta chains share one sample of origin, sequenced in a study of blood T cell repertoires in COVID-19 (dated by TCRdb to the early 2020s). The library was built by means of the immunoSEQ multiplex PCR assay. Entries here come from immuneACCESS through TCRdb and include only in-frame sequences with V and J called. Some clones fail to appear in such tables; in the studies checked, an unresolved V gene covers under half of the shortfall, and the cause of the remainder is unknown. In this sample the table shows about 170,000 clones, around 90% of which occur a single time. In total, the top ten clones hold approximately 5% of the sample. Sequencing was done on a sample of peripheral blood. The receptors were gathered from a man between 18 and 29 years old with COVID-19, enrolled during active disease.

This chain connects TRBV27 to TRBJ2-6; possible D gene TRBD1, 6 bases. CDR1 is MNHEY and CDR2 is SMNVEV in the germline V gene (reference sequence). V was shortened by 5 bases and J by 10 bases, with 12 bases between the two germline ends. There are 13 residues in the CDR3. The CDR3 DNA follows: TGTGCCAGCAGTGCCGGGACACCAAACGTCCTGACTTTC. The encoded protein is CASSAGTPNVLTF.

The chain carries TRBV28 and TRBJ2-5; 8 positions agree with TRBD1. After removal of 2 bases from V and 6 bases from J, the junction contained 5 bases not matched to a gene. Germline V gene data show CDR1 as MDHEN and CDR2 as SYDVKM. CDR3 length: 14 residues. The CDR3 DNA reads TGTGCCAGCAGTTTAGGACAGGGAGATCAGACCCAGTACTTC. The encoded protein is CASSLGQGDQTQYF.

The chain links TRBV14 to TRBJ2-7; D is ambiguous. CDR1 and CDR2 from the germline V gene are SGHDN and FVKESK. The CDR3 runs to 12 residues. Trimming cost V 1 base and J 2 bases, with 3 bases left between them. CDR3 sequence: CASSQAAYEQYF. The CDR3 region has the DNA TGTGCCAGCAGCCAAGCGGCCTACGAGCAGTACTTC.

V gene TRBV4-3 combines with J gene TRBJ2-7, with D perhaps matching TRBD1 (5 bases). The V and J ends lost 0 bases and 0 bases respectively, with 6 bases between them. The CDR3 is 14 residues long. Germline V gene lookup returns CDR1 LGHNA and CDR2 YSLEER. The CDR3 protein is CASSQDRGSYEQYF. The CDR3 DNA reads TGCGCCAGCAGCCAAGATAGGGGCTCCTACGAGCAGTACTTC.

The rearrangement links TRBV9 to TRBJ1-1, with unresolved D. The V end lost 0 bases, the J end lost 1 base, and 7 bases lay between the germline ends. This CDR3 region has 14 residues. In germline, CDR1 is SGDLS, CDR2 YYNGEE. CDR3 bases: TGTGCCAGCAGCGTAGTGTCGTCGAACACTGAAGCTTTCTTT. It codes for CASSVVSSNTEAFF. The whole variable domain, filled in from reference TRBV9 and TRBJ1-1, reads DSGVTQTPKHLITATGQRVTLRCSPRSGDLSVYWYQQSLDQGLQFLIQYYNGEERAKGNILERFSAQQFPDLHSELNLSSLELGDSALYFCASSVVSSNTEAFFGQGTRLTVV.

The V call is TRBV9, the J call TRBJ2-7; D not resolved. The CDR3 is made up of 15 amino acids. Germline loops: CDR1 SGDLS, CDR2 YYNGEE. Trimming took 1 base from V and 4 from J, leaving 15 bases between them. The chain's CDR3 is CASSVKAEPPYEQYF. In DNA, the CDR3 is TGTGCCAGCAGCGTAAAGGCGGAGCCCCCTTACGAGCAGTACTTC.

V and J are TRBV10-3 and TRBJ2-6; TRBD2 aligns across 12 bases. Trimming cost V 6 bases and J 4 bases; bases outside gene matches: 7. Looked up from germline, CDR1 is ENHRY and CDR2 is SYGVKD. This CDR3 is built from 17 residues. As DNA, the CDR3 is TGTGCCATCAGAGGACTAGCGGGAACCCTCGGGGCCAACGTCCTGACTTTC. It specifies CAIRGLAGTLGANVLTF.

The chain carries TRBV24-1 and TRBJ2-1, with 8 bases fitting TRBD2. This CDR3 spans 16 amino acids. The germline V gene has CDR1 KGHDR and CDR2 SFDVKD. V lost 4 bases to trimming and J lost 2 bases; unmatched junction nucleotides: 6. CDR3 DNA sequence: TGTGCCACCAGTGACCAGATAGCGGGACCCTACAATGAGCAGTTCTTC. Protein: CATSDQIAGPYNEQFF.

This clone appeared once. The rearrangement uses TRBV3-1 (or the pseudogene TRBV3-2) and TRBJ1-2; no clear D gene. Germline lookup yields CDR1 LGHDT and CDR2 YNNKEL (reference sequence). The CDR3 is made up of 16 amino acids. With 7 bases removed from V and 4 bases from J, the gap between germline ends came to 22 bases. The DNA for the CDR3 is TGTGCCAGCAACCCCGGCGGAGTTCGGGAGATCTATGGCTACACCTTC. It specifies CASNPGGVREIYGYTF.

This rearrangement joins TRBV27 to TRBJ1-4; D gene unclear. Germline lookup yields CDR1 MNHEY and CDR2 SMNVEV (reference sequence). Trimming shortened V by 4 bases and J by 0 bases, and 3 bases separated the two germline ends. This CDR3 is 13 amino acids long. DNA of the CDR3: TGTGCCAGCAGTTCCTCAACTAATGAAAAACTGTTTTTT. As protein: CASSSSTNEKLFF.

This clone is a singleton in its sample. The chain is built from TRBV27 and TRBJ2-1; perhaps TRBD2 as D (6 bases). Germline V lookup: CDR1 MNHEY, CDR2 SMNVEV (reference sequence). The CDR3 extends over 14 amino acids. V shed 10 bases and J shed 6 bases, with 19 bases lying between them. The CDR3 protein is CATGRVGGINEQFF. The CDR3, as DNA: TGTGCCACCGGGCGGGTCGGAGGGATCAATGAGCAGTTCTTC.

This rearrangement joins TRBV28 to TRBJ2-7; 7 bases fit TRBD1. Per the germline V gene, CDR1 is MDHEN and CDR2 is SYDVKM. The CDR3 totals 16 residues. V shed 6 bases, J shed 0 bases, and the junction held 11 bases outside the gene matches. The CDR3 DNA reads TGTGCCAGCAGCGTAGACGGACAGGTTCGCTCCTACGAGCAGTACTTC. This encodes CASSVDGQVRSYEQYF.

V usage is TRBV24-1 and J usage is TRBJ1-5, with 8 bases fitting TRBD1. Germline-derived CDR1 and CDR2 are KGHDR and SFDVKD. Trimming at V came to 4 bases and at J to 0 bases, leaving 4 bases not matched to a gene. The CDR3 totals 16 residues. CDR3 amino acids: CATSEGTGDSNQPQHF. The CDR3 coding sequence is TGTGCCACCAGTGAAGGGACAGGCGATAGCAATCAGCCCCAGCATTTT.

The CDR3 coding sequence is TGTGCCAGCAAAGCGGACGATTACGAGCAGTACTTC. Translation gives CASKADDYEQYF. The V gene is TRBV6-6, the J gene TRBJ2-7; tentative D call: TRBD2 (5 bases). V dropped 7 bases and J dropped 4 bases, with 11 bases sitting between them. The CDR3 length is 12 residues. Per the germline V gene, CDR1 is MNHNY and CDR2 is SVGAGI (reference sequence).

The chain recombines TRBV7-9 with TRBJ2-1; 9 bases match TRBD2. The germline V gene has CDR1 SEHNR and CDR2 FQNEAQ (reference sequence). V lost 2 bases and J lost 9; bases outside the gene matches: 17. The CDR3 length is 18 residues. The CDR3 region is CASSLRSSAGGHWGEQFF. In DNA form, the CDR3 reads TGTGCCAGCAGCTTACGCTCTTCGGCGGGAGGGCACTGGGGTGAGCAGTTCTTC.

This chain links TRBV6-6 with TRBJ1-5, with 7 bases aligning to TRBD1. Germline values: CDR1 MNHNY, CDR2 SVGAGI (reference sequence). The CDR3 has 13 residues. After removal of 10 bases from V and 1 base from J, the junction contained 4 bases not matched to a gene. The CDR3, as DNA: TGTGCCATTACAGGGGAAAGCAATCAGCCCCAGCATTTT. This gives the protein CAITGESNQPQHF.

Only one count was recorded for this clone. This chain links TRBV19 with TRBJ2-3, with D unclear. Trimming shortened V by 5 bases and J by 0 bases, and 9 bases separated the two germline ends. The CDR3 loop spans 14 amino acids. From germline, CDR1 is LNHDA and CDR2 SQIVND (reference sequence). Written as DNA, the CDR3 is TGTGCCAGTAGTGGAGCTAGGAGCACAGATACGCAGTATTTT. Encoded protein: CASSGARSTDTQYF.

The rearrangement uses TRBV16 and TRBJ1-2, with 9 bases matching TRBD1. Germline V gene lookup returns CDR1 KGHSY and CDR2 FQNENV. After removal of 4 bases from V and 1 base from J, the junction contained 7 bases not matched to a gene. This CDR3 is 16 amino acids long. In nucleotides, the CDR3 is TGTGCCAGCAGCCCCCCAGGACAGGGGCGTAACTATGGCTACACCTTC. Protein: CASSPPGQGRNYGYTF.

This chain connects TRBV7-9 to TRBJ2-1; the match to TRBD1 covers 8 bases. The germline V gene encodes CDR1 SEHNR and CDR2 FQNEAQ (reference sequence). Unmatched junction bases numbered 12, after V lost 5 bases and J lost 0 bases. The CDR3 is 18 residues long. The CDR3 nucleotides are TGTGCCAGCAGCATCGCAGGGGGCCCCCTGAGCTCCTACAATGAGCAGTTCTTC. Protein product: CASSIAGGPLSSYNEQFF. Together with reference TRBV7-9 and TRBJ2-1, the CDR3 gives the full variable domain: DTGVSQNPRHKITKRGQNVTFRCDPISEHNRLYWYRQTLGQGPEFLTYFQNEAQLEKSRLLSDRFSAERPKGSFSTLEIQRTEQGDSAMYLCASSIAGGPLSSYNEQFFGPGTRLTVL.